This TCR beta chain was obtained from a study of cytomegalovirus exposure and HLA in healthy donors. Findings and limits, study-wide: Serostatus for CMV was the only available immune exposure information.

It was with 60 Vbeta and 13 Jbeta primers that the PCR ran. Here immunoSEQ multiplex PCR was the method, and the copy in TCRdb shows in-frame clones only, minus some. The repertoire holds some 180,000 clones, with around 84% as singletons. CDR1 and CDR2 (germline): ENHRY, SYGVKD. The ends lost 6 bases at V and 2 bases at J; junction bases unmatched: 2. The CDR3 spans 13 residues. Note on this clone: The antigen is not known.

The sample taken for sequencing was PBMCs. The rearrangement uses TRBV10-3 and TRBJ2-3, with 7 bases that match TRBD2. The clonotype was recovered from a woman aged 18-29 years in good health and CMV-seronegative. The CDR3 DNA reads TGTGCCATCAGGGAGCGGGACACAGATACGCAGTATTTT. Translation: CAIRERDTDTQYF.